These T cell receptor beta chains were read from a single sample in a study of yellow fever vaccine responses in identical twins. TCRdb re-derived calls from the RT-PCR reads in MiXCR, one entry per CDR3 protein. The sample lists 20,000 or so distinct CDR3 sequences, roughly 72% occurring once. Source: T cells from blood (PBMCs), unsorted or a sorted subset (not recorded which), taken before or after yellow fever vaccination (not recorded which). These receptors were collected from a woman aged 18-35 years who received the yellow fever vaccine. CDR3s include the opening cysteine and the closing phenylalanine or tryptophan. Fields, in order: J gene, D gene, clone size, V gene, CDR3 protein, CDR3 DNA. D genes are given only for firm matches. A row's size may be missing; if present it is once, few, many or a size class.

TRBJ2-5 | TRBD2 | - | TRBV4-1 | CASSQDGVASGGKTQYF | TGCGCCAGCAGCCAAGATGGGGTGGCTAGCGGGGGGAAGACCCAGTACTTC
TRBJ2-2 | TRBD1 | few | TRBV7-6 | CASSLATGVANTGELFF | TGTGCCAGCAGCTTAGCTACAGGGGTCGCGAACACCGGGGAGCTGTTTTTT
TRBJ2-2 | - | - | TRBV24-1 | CATGARSAGELFF | TGTGCCACCGGGGCTAGAAGTGCCGGGGAGCTGTTTTTT
TRBJ1-5 | TRBD1 | - | TRBV11-2 | CASSLGRQGGSQPQHF | TGTGCCAGCAGCTTAGGTAGACAGGGGGGTAGTCAGCCCCAGCATTTT
TRBJ2-1 | - | - | TRBV6-2/TRBV6-3 | CASSYSGEGEQFF | TGTGCCAGCAGTTACTCAGGGGAAGGTGAGCAGTTCTTC
TRBJ2-1 | - | - | TRBV27 | CASSLDGFSYNEQFF | TGTGCCAGCAGTTTAGACGGATTCTCCTACAATGAGCAGTTCTTC
TRBJ2-1 | TRBD2 | - | TRBV4-1 | CASSQGRAGGDNEQFF | TGCGCCAGCAGCCAAGGTCGAGCGGGAGGGGACAATGAGCAGTTCTTC
TRBJ1-2 | TRBD1 | - | TRBV5-1 | CASSPGQGGTPYGYTF | TGCGCCAGCAGCCCCGGACAGGGAGGAACCCCATATGGCTACACCTTC
TRBJ1-2 | - | - | TRBV7-2 | CASSLGEVGYGYTF | TGTGCCAGCAGCTTAGGGGAAGTTGGTTATGGCTACACCTTC
TRBJ1-2 | - | - | TRBV28 | CASSSMDSSNYGYTF | TGTGCCAGCAGTTCTATGGACAGTTCTAACTATGGCTACACCTTC
TRBJ2-3 | - | - | TRBV29-1 | CSVQPSTDTQYF | TGCAGCGTCCAACCAAGCACAGATACGCAGTATTTT
TRBJ1-1 | - | - | TRBV27 | CASSFYRDGSGTEAFF | TGTGCCAGCAGTTTCTACAGGGACGGATCAGGCACTGAAGCTTTCTTT
TRBJ2-1 | TRBD2 | - | TRBV7-3 | CASSLRAGVSNEQFF | TGTGCCAGCAGCTTAAGAGCGGGGGTCTCCAATGAGCAGTTCTTC
TRBJ2-7 | TRBD2 | - | TRBV7-3 | CASSLRTSGSSYEQYF | TGTGCCAGCAGCTTAAGGACTAGCGGGTCTTCCTACGAGCAGTACTTC
TRBJ2-7 | - | - | TRBV2 | CASRKTRDMGEQYF | TGTGCCAGCAGAAAAACCCGGGACATGGGCGAGCAGTACTTC
TRBJ2-2 | TRBD2 | - | TRBV4-1 | CASSQETPSGARTRTGELFF | TGCGCCAGCAGCCAAGAAACGCCTAGCGGGGCCCGAACGAGGACCGGGGAGCTGTTTTTT
TRBJ1-2 | - | - | TRBV10-3 | CAISEAGYNYGYTF | TGTGCCATCAGTGAAGCAGGGTATAACTATGGCTACACCTTC